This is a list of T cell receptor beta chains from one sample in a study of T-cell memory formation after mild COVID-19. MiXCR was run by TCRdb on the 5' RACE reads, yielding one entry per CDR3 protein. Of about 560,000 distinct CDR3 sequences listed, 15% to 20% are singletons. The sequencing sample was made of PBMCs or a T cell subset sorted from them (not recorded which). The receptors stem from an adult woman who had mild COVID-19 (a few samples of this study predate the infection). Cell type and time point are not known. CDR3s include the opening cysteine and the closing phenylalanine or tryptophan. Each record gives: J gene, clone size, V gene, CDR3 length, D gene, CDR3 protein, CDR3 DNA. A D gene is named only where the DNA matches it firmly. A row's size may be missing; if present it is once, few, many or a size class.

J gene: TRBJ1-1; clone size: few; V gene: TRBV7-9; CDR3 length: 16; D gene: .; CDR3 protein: CASSPQNSDMNTEAFF; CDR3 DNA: TGTGCCAGCAGCCCCCAAAACTCGGACATGAACACTGAAGCTTTCTTT
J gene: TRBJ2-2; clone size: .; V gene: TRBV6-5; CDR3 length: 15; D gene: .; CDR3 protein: CASSYSNRRTGELFF; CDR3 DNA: TGTGCCAGCAGTTACTCCAACAGGCGCACCGGGGAGCTGTTTTTT
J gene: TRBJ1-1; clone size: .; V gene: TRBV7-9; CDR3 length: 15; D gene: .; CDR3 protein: CASSLYEQGGVEAFF; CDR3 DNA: TGTGCCAGCAGCTTGTATGAACAGGGAGGGGTTGAAGCTTTCTTT
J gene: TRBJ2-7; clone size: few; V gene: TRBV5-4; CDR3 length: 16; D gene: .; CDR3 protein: CASSEAGGVMSYEQYF; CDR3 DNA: TGTGCCAGCAGCGAAGCAGGAGGTGTAATGTCCTACGAGCAGTACTTC
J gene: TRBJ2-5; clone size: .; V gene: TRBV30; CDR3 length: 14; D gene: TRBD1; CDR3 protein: CAWSVRQGWETQYF; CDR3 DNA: TGTGCCTGGAGTGTACGACAGGGATGGGAGACCCAGTACTTC
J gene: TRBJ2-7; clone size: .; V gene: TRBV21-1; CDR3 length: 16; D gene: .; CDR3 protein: CASSPRGDAGAGEQYF; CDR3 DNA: TGTGCCAGCAGCCCCCGAGGGGACGCAGGGGCGGGCGAGCAGTACTTC
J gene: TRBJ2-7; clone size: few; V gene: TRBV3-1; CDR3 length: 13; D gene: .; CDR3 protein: CASSQDRVHEQYF; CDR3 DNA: TGTGCCAGCAGCCAAGACAGGGTCCACGAGCAGTACTTC
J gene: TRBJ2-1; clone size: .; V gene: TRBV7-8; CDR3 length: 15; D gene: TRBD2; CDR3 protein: CASSFRGGPYNEQFF; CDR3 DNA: TGTGCCAGCAGCTTTAGGGGAGGGCCATACAATGAGCAGTTCTTC
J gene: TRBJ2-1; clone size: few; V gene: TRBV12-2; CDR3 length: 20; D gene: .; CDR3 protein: CASRSIPGQNTGGSYNEQFF; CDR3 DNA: TGTGCAAGTCGCTCGATTCCGGGACAAAACACCGGCGGCTCCTACAATGAGCAGTTCTTC
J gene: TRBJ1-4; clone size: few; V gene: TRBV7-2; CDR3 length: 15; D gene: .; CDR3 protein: CASSLAGSLNEKLFF; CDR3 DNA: TGTGCCAGCAGCTTAGCGGGCAGCCTTAATGAAAAACTGTTTTTT
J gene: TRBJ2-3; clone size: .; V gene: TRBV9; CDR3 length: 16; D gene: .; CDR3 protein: CASSVELALGTDTQYF; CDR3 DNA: TGTGCCAGCAGCGTAGAGTTAGCTCTTGGCACAGATACGCAGTATTTT
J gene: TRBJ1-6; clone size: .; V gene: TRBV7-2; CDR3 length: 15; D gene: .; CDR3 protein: CASSLGSRNNSPLHF; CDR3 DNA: TGTGCCAGCAGCTTAGGCAGTCGAAATAATTCACCCCTCCACTTT
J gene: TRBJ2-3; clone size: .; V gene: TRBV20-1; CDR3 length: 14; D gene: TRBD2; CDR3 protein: CSARGLAGVDTQYF; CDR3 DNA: TGCAGTGCAAGAGGCCTAGCGGGAGTCGATACGCAGTATTTT
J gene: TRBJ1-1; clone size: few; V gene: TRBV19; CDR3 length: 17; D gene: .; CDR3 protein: CASSILVWGTSNTEAFF; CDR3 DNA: TGTGCCAGTAGTATTCTAGTTTGGGGGACATCGAACACTGAAGCTTTCTTT
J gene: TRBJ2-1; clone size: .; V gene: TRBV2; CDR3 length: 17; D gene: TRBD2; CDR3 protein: CASSAGTSGRSYNEQFF; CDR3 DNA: TGTGCCAGCAGTGCAGGGACTAGCGGGAGGTCCTACAATGAGCAGTTCTTC
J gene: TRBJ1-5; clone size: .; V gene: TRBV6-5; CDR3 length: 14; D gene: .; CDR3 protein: CASTSLRGEQPQHF; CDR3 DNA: TGTGCCAGCACAAGTCTTCGGGGCGAACAGCCCCAGCATTTT
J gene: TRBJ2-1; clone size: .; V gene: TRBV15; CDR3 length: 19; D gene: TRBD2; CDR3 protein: CATSSMLSTSGVYYNEQFF; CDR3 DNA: TGTGCCACCAGCTCAATGCTATCGACTAGCGGGGTATACTACAATGAGCAGTTCTTC
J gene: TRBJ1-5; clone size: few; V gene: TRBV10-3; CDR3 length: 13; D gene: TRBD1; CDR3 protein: CATQGLVNQPQHF; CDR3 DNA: TGTGCCACACAGGGGCTCGTCAATCAGCCCCAGCATTTT
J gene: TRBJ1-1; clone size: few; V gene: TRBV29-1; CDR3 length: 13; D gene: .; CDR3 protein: CSVVLGRDTEAFF; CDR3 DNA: TGCAGCGTTGTTCTCGGAAGGGACACTGAAGCTTTCTTT
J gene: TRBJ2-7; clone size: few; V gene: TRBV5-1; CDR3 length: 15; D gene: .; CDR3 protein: CASSLATGRTYEQYF; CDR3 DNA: TGCGCCAGCAGCTTGGCAACAGGGAGGACCTACGAGCAGTACTTC
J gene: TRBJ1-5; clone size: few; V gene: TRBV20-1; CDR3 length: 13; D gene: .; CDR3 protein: CSANQNSNQPQHF; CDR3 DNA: TGCAGTGCTAACCAGAATAGCAATCAGCCCCAGCATTTT
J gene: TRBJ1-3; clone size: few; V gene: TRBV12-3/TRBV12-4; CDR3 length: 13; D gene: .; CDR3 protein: CASTFISGNTIYF; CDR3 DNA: TGTGCCAGCACCTTTATCTCTGGAAACACCATATATTTT